The 5 T cell receptor beta chains given below trace back to one sample, sequenced in a study of tumor-infiltrating lymphocytes in localized non-small cell lung cancer. Generated by immunoSEQ multiplex PCR, the TCRdb table keeps only in-frame clones and is missing some. The table lists over 9,500 clones, around three fifths of them singletons. Sample: lung tumor tissue. All receptors derive from a human donor with non-small cell lung cancer.

This clone was seen more than once but under ten times. This chain links TRBV20-1 with TRBJ2-7; no definite D call. Germline lookup yields CDR1 DFQATT and CDR2 SNEGSKA (reference sequence). The CDR3 covers 11 residues. Trimming pared 0 bases from V and 7 bases from J, leaving 7 bases between. CDR3 sequence (DNA): TGCAGTGCTAGAGATATCGGAGAGCAGTACTTC. This encodes CSARDIGEQYF.

This clone has only one observation. The chain carries TRBV6-5 and TRBJ1-1; D unresolved. V lost 5 bases to trimming and J lost 0 bases, with 10 bases between them. This CDR3 comprises 14 residues. CDR1 and CDR2 (germline): MNHEY, SVGAGI. CDR3 coding DNA: TGTGCCAGCAGTCAGCTCCAGATGAACACTGAAGCTTTCTTT. Protein: CASSQLQMNTEAFF.

V gene TRBV7-2 combines with J gene TRBJ1-4, with D unclear. This CDR3 is built from 14 residues. Per the germline V gene, CDR1 is SGHTA and CDR2 is FQGNSA. V lost 2 bases, J lost 6 bases, and 10 bases lay in between. The CDR3 loop reads CASSLRLLHEKLFF. The CDR3 DNA follows: TGTGCCAGCAGCTTACGGCTCCTCCATGAAAAACTGTTTTTT.

This clone was detected only a few times. The chain couples TRBV19 to TRBJ2-7; the match to TRBD2 covers 10 bases. The CDR3 sequence is 15 residues long. Germline CDR1 reads LNHDA; CDR2 reads SQIVND (reference sequence). J gave up 1 base and V 4 bases, and 4 bases lay outside the gene matches. CDR3 loop: CASSTLAGGSYEQYF. The CDR3 bases are TGTGCCAGTAGTACATTAGCGGGGGGATCCTACGAGCAGTACTTC.

This clone was seen just once. The chain has TRBV10-3 and TRBJ2-7; D not resolved. This CDR3 has 11 amino acids. V was clipped by 4 bases and J by 6 bases, with 7 bases between them. In germline, CDR1 is ENHRY, CDR2 SYGVKD. The CDR3, as DNA: TGTGCCATCAGTGTGGACGGCGAGCAGTACTTC. Encoded protein: CAISVDGEQYF.